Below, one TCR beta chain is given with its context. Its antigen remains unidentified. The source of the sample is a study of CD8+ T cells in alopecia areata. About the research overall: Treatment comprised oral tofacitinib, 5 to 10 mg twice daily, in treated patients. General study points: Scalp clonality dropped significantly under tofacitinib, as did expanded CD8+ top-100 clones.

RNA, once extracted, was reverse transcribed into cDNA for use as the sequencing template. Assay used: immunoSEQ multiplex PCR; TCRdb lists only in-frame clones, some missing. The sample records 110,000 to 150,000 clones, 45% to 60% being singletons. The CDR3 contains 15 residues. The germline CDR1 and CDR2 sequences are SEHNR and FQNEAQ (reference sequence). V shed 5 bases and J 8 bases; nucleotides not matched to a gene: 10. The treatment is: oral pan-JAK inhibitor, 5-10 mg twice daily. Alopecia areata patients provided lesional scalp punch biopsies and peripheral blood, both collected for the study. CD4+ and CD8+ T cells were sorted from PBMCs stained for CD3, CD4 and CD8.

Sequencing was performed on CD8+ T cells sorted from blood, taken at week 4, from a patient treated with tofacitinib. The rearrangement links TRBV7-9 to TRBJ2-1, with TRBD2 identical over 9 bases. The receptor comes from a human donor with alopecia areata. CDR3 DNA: TGTGCCAGCAGCCCCCCAGCGGGGGGAGAGCATGAGCAGTTCTTC. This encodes CASSPPAGGEHEQFF.